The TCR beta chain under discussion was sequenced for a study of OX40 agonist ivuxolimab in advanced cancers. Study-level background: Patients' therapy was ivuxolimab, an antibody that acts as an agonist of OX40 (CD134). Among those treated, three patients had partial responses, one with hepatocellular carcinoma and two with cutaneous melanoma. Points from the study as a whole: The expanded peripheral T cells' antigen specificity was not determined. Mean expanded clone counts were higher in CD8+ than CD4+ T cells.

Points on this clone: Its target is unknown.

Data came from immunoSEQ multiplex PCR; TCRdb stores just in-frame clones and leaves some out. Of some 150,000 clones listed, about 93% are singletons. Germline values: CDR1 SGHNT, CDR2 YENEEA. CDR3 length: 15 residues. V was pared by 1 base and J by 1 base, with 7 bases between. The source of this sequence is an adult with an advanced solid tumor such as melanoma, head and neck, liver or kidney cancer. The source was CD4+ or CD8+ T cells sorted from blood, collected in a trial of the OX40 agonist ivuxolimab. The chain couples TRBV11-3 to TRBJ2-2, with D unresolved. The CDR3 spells CASSLGPKNTGELFF. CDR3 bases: TGTGCCAGCAGCTTAGGTCCTAAGAACACCGGGGAGCTGTTTTTT.